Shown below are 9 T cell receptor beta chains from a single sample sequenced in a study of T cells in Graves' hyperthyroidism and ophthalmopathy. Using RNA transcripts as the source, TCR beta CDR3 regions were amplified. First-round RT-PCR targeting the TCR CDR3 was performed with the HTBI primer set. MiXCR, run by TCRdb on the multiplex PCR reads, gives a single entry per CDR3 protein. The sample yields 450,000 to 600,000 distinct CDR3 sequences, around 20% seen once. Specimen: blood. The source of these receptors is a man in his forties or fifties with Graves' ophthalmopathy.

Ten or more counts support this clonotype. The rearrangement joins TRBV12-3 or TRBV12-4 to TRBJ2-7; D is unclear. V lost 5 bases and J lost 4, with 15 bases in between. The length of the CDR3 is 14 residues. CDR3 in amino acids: CASSPTSMSYEQYF. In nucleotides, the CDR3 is TGTGCCAGCAGTCCAACAAGTATGAGTTACGAGCAGTACTTC.

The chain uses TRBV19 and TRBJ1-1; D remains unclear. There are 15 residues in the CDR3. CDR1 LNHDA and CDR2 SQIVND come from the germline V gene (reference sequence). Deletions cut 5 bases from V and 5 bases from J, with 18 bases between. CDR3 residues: CASSPAAMIWTEAFF. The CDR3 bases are TGTGCCAGTAGTCCGGCGGCTATGATTTGGACTGAAGCTTTCTTT.

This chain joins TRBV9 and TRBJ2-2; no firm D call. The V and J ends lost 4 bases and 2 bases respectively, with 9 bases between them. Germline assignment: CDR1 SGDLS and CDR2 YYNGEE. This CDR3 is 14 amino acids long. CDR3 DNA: TGTGCCAGCAGCCCTAGATCCAACACCGGGGAGCTGTTTTTT. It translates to CASSPRSNTGELFF.

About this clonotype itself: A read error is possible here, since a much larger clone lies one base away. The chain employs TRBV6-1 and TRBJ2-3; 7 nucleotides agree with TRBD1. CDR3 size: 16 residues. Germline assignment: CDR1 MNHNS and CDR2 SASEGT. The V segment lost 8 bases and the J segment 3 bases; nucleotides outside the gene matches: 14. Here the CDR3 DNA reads TGTGCCAGCGGTGTTTGGAAGGGGGCGAGGACAGATACGCAGTATTTT. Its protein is CASGVWKGARTDTQYF.

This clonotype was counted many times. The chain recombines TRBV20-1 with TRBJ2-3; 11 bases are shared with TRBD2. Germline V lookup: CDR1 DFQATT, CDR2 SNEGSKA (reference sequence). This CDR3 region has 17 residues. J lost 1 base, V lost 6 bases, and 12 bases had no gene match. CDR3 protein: CSAEIPLSGGGTDTQYF. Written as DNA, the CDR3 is TGCAGTGCGGAAATTCCCCTTAGCGGGGGGGGCACAGATACGCAGTATTTT.

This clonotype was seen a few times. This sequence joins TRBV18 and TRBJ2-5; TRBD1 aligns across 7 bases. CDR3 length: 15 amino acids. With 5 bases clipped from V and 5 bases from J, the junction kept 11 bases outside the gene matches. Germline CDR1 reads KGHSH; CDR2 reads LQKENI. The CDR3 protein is CASSGSSGTAETQYF. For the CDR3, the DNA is TGTGCCAGCTCAGGCTCATCCGGGACAGCCGAGACCCAGTACTTC.

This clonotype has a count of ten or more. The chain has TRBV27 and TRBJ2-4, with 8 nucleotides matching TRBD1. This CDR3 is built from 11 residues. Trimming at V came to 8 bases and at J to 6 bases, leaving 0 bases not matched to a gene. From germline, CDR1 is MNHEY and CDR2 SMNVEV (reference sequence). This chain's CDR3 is CASGQGNIQYF. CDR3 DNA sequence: TGTGCCAGCGGACAGGGAAACATTCAGTACTTC.

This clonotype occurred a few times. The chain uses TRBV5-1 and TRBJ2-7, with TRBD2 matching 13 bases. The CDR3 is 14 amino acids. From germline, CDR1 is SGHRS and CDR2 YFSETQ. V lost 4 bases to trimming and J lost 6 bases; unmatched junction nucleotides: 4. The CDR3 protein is CASSGTSGASEQYF. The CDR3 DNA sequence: TGCGCCAGCAGCGGGACTAGCGGGGCTTCCGAGCAGTACTTC.

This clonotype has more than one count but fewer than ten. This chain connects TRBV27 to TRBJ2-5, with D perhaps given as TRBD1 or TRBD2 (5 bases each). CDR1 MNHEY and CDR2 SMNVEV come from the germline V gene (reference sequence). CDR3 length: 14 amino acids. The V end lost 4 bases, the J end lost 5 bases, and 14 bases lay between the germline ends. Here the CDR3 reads CASSWGTAQETQYF. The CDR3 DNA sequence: TGTGCCAGCAGTTGGGGGACCGCGCAGGAGACCCAGTACTTC.